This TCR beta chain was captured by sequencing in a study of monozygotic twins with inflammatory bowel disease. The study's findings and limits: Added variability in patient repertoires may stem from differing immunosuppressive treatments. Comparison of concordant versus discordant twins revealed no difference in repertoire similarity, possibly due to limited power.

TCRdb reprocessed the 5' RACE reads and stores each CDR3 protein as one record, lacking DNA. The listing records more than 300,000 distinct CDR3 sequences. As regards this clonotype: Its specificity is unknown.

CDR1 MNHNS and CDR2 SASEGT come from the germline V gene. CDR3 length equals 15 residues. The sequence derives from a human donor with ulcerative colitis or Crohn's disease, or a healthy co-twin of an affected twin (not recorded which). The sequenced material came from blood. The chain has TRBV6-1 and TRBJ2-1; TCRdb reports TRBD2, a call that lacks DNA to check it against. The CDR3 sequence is CASTADLGLYNEQFF.